This T cell receptor beta chain was found in a study of cytomegalovirus exposure and HLA in healthy donors. Study context: Researchers found that around 80% of 350 to 500 genotyped donors fell within the Caucasian-associated ancestry cluster.

As for the donors, each was a healthy bone marrow donor. The CDR3 is 15 amino acids. Germline V gene lookup returns CDR1 SGHRS and CDR2 YFSETQ. V was trimmed by 7 bases and J by 7 bases, leaving 21 bases between them. Concerning this clone: Antigen: not known.

Notes on the study in general: There was a cluster of highly shared sequence variants that was likely a sequencing artifact.

In the PCR, 60 Vbeta and 13 Jbeta primers were used. Sequencing was performed with immunoSEQ multiplex PCR; in TCRdb, only in-frame clones are kept and a portion is missing. The sample table sets out some 51,000 clones. The chain couples TRBV5-1 to TRBJ2-1; D not resolved. The sample was PBMCs. This clonotype was obtained from a man aged 45-65 years in good health and CMV-seropositive. Here the CDR3 DNA reads TGCGCCAGCCGACTCTCGAGCGCCCCTGGGAATGAGCAGTTCTTC. Translation gives CASRLSSAPGNEQFF.